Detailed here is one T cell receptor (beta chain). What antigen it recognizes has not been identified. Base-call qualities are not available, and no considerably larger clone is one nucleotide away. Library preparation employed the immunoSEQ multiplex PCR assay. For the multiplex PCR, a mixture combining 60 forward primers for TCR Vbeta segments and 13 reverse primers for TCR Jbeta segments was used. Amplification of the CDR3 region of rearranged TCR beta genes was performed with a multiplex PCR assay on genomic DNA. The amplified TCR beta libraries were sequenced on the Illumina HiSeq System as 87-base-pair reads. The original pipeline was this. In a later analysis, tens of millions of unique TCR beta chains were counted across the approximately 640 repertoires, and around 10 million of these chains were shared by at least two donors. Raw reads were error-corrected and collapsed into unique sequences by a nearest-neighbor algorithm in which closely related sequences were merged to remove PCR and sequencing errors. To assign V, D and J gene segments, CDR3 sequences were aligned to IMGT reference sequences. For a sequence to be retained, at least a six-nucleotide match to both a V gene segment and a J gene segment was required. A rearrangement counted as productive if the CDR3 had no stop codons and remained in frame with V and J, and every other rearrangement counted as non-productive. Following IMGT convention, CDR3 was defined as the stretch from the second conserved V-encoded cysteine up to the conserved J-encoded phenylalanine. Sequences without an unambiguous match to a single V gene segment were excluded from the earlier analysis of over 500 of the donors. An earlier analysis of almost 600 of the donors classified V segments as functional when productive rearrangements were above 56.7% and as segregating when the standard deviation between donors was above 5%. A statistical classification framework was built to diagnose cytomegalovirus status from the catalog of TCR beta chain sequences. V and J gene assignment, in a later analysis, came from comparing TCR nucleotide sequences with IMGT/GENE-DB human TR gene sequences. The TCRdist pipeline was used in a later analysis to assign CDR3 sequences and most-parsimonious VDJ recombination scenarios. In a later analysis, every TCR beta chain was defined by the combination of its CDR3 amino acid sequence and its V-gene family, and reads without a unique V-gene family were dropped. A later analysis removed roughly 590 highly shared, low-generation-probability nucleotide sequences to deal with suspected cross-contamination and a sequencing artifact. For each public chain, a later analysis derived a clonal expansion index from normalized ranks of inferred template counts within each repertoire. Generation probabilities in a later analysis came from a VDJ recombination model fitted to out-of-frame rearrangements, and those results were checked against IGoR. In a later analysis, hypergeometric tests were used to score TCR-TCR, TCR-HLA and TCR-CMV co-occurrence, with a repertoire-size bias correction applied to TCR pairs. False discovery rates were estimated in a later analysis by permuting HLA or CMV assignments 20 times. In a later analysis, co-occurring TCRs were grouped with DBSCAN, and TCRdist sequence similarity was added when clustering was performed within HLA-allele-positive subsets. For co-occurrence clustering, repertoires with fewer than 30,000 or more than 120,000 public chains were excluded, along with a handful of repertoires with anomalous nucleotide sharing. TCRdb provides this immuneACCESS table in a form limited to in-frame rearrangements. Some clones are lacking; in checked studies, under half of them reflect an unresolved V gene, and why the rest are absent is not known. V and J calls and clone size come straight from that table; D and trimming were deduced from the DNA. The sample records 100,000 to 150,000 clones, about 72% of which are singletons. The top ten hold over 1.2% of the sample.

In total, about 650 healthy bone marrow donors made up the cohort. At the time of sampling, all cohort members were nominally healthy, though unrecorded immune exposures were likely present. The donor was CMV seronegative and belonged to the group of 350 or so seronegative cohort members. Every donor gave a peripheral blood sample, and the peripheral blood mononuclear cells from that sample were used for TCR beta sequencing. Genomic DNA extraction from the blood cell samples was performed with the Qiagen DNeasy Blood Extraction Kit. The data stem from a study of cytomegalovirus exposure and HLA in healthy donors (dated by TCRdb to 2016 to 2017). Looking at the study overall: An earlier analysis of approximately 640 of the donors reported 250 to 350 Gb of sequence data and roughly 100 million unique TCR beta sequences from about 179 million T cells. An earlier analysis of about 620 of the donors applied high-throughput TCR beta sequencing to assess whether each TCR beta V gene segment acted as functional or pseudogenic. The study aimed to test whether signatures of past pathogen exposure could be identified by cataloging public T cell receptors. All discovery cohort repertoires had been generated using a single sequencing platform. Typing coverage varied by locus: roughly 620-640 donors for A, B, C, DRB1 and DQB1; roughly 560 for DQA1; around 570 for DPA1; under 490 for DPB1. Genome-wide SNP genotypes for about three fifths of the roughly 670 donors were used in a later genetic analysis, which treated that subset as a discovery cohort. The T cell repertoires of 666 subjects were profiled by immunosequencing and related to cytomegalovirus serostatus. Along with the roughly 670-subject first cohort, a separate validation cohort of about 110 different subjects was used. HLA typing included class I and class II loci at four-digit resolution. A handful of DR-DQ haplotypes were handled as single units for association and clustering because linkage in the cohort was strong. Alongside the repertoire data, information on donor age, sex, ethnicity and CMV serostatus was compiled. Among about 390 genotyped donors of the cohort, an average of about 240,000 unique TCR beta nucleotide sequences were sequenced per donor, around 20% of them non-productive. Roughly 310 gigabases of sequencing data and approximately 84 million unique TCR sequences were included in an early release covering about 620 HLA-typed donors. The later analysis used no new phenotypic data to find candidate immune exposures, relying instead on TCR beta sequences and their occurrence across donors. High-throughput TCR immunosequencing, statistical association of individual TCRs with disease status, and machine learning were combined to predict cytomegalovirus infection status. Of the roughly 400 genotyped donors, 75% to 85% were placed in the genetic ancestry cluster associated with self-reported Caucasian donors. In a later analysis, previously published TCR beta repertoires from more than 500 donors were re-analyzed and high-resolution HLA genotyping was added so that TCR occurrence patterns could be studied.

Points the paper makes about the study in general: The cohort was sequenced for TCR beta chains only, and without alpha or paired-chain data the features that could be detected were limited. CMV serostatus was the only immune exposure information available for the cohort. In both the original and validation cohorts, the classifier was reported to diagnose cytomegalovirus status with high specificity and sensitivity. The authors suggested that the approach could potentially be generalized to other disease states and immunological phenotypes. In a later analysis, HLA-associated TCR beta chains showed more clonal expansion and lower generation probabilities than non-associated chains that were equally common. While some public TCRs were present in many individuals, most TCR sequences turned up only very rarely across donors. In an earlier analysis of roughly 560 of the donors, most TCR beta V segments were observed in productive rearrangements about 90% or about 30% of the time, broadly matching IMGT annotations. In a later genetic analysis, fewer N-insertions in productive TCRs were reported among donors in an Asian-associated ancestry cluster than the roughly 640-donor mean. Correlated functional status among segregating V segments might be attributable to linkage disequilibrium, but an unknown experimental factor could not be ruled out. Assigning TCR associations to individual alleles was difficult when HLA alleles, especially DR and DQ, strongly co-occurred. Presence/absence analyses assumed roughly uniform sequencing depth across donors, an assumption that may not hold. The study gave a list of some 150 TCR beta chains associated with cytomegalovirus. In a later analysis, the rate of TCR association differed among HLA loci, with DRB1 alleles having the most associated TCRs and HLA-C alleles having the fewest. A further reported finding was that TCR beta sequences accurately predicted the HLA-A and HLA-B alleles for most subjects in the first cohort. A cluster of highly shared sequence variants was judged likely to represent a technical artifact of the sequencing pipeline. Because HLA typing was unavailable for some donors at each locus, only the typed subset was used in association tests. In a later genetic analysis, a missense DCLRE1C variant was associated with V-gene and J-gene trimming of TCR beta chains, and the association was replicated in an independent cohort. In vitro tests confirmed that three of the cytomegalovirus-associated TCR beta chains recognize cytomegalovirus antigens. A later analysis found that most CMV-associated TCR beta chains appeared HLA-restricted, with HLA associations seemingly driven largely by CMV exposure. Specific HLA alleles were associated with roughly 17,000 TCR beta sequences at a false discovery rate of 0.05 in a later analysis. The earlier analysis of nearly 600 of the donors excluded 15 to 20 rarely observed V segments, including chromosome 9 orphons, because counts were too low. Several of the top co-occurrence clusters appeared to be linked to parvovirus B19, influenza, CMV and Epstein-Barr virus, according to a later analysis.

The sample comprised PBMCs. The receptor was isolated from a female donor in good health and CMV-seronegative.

The CDR3 sequence is CASSLMDRVYEQYF. The DNA is as follows: TGTGCCAGCAGCTTAATGGACAGGGTCTACGAGCAGTACTTC. In this chain, TRBV11-2 is recombined with TRBJ2-7; 8 bases in the middle match TRBD1. V is pruned by 2 bases and J by 3 bases, leaving 3 bases of the junction without a gene match. From a lookup of the germline V gene, CDR1 and CDR2 are SGHAT and FQNNGV. The CDR3 holds 14 amino acids from the cysteine to the phenylalanine. Only the CDR3 DNA is retained, 42 bases long and in frame from the first base. The entire variable domain, with the stretches around the CDR3 drawn from the reference TRBV11-2 and TRBJ2-7 proteins, is EAGVAQSPRYKIIEKRQSVAFWCNPISGHATLYWYQQILGQGPKLLIQFQNNGVVDDSQLPKDRFSAERLKGVDSTLKIQPAKLEDSAVYLCASSLMDRVYEQYFGPGTRLTVT.